A single sample is the source of the 22 T cell receptor beta chains below, sequenced in a study of T cell clusters in autoimmune cytopenias (dated by TCRdb to the late 2010s). The data were produced on an Illumina MiSeq. To amplify TRB rearrangements, a touch-down multiplex PCR protocol was run with the TRB-A and TRB-B primer pools combined in a single tube. The reads went through TCRdb reprocessing, and each CDR3 protein sequence gets one entry with no DNA. This sample's records show thousands of distinct CDR3 sequences. Roughly 67% of the sample is taken by the ten largest. TRB amplification used roughly 0.25 ug of peripheral blood genomic DNA, tens of thousands of genome equivalents, per sample. These data were also reused for a study on T cell repertoires in aging, cancer and after chemotherapy.

Material: peripheral blood. The receptor set was obtained from a human donor with an autoimmune cytopenia or autoimmune hepatitis (not recorded which).

The V and J genes are TRBV29-1 and TRBJ1-1. Looked up from germline, CDR1 is SQVTM and CDR2 is ANQGSEA. CDR3 length equals 15 residues. CDR3 residues: CSVAAPGLRDTEAFF.

The rearrangement uses TRBV27 and TRBJ2-4; the D call from TCRdb, TRBD2, cannot be confirmed without DNA. The CDR3 length is 16 residues. Germline V gives CDR1 MNHEY, CDR2 SMNVEV (reference sequence). The CDR3 loop reads CASSLSTREAKNIQYF.

This chain links TRBV27 with TRBJ2-3. The germline CDR1 and CDR2 sequences are MNHEY and SMNVEV (reference sequence). This CDR3 comprises 13 residues. The CDR3 protein is CASSFPHGDTQYF.

Its frequency marks this clonotype as medium-sized. The CDR3 region is CAALRRNSGANVLTF. The genes are TRBV6-1 and TRBJ2-6; the D call of TRBD2 rests on TCRdb alone, since no DNA is present to check it. Germline V gene sequence: CDR1 MNHNS, CDR2 SASEGT. The CDR3 is 15 residues long.

The rearrangement uses TRBV6-6 and TRBJ1-2; TCRdb's D call, TRBD1, is unchecked because there is no DNA. The CDR3 is 16 amino acids. Germline lookup yields CDR1 MNHNY and CDR2 SVGAGI (reference sequence). CDR3 amino acids: CASHLSGTVKAYGYTF.

The chain is built from TRBV6-5 and TRBJ2-1. This CDR3 region has 17 residues. The germline gives CDR1 MNHEY, CDR2 SVGAGI. The CDR3: CASSYSTGLGPYNEQFF.

The J gene is TRBJ2-2, the V gene TRBV27; the TRBD1 assignment by TCRdb is unverifiable without DNA. The length of the CDR3 is 14 residues. Germline CDR1 is MNHEY and CDR2 is SMNVEV (reference sequence). CDR3 residues: CASSNRGDTGELFF.

This rearrangement joins TRBV6-5 to TRBJ2-2; TCRdb picks TRBD2, but there is no DNA to check that call. In germline, CDR1 is MNHEY, CDR2 SVGAGI. The CDR3 runs to 17 residues. The CDR3 spells CATRGLAGLINTGELFF.

The gene calls are TRBV11-3 and TRBJ2-5; TCRdb's D call, TRBD2, is unchecked because there is no DNA. Germline CDR1 is SGHNT and CDR2 is YENEEA. There are 16 residues in the CDR3. The CDR3 spells CASSLDRWPSDETQYF.

The chain links TRBV11-3 to TRBJ1-6. Germline CDR1 SGHNT, CDR2 YENEEA. CDR3 length: 14 residues. This chain's CDR3 is CASRGEASNSPLHF.

The J gene is TRBJ2-7, the V gene TRBV19; TCRdb's D call of TRBD2 is untestable without DNA. CDR1 is LNHDA, CDR2 SQIVND, per germline (reference sequence). The CDR3 is 16 residues long. CDR3 loop: CASSRGGTSGAYEQYF.

The rearrangement joins TRBV6-1 to TRBJ1-6; TCRdb's D gene call, TRBD1, goes unchecked for lack of DNA. Germline CDR1 and CDR2: MNHNS and SASEGT. CDR3 length equals 17 residues. The CDR3 loop reads CASSGLFGQGRGSPIHF.

The V and J genes are TRBV6-1 and TRBJ2-6; TCRdb names TRBD1, which stays unverified in the absence of DNA. This CDR3 contains 15 residues. CDR1 is MNHNS and CDR2 is SASEGT in the germline V gene. The CDR3 is CASRTGGSGANVLTF.

This clonotype shows up as medium-sized by frequency. The chain joins TRBV11-1 to TRBJ2-2. CDR1 SGHAT and CDR2 FQDESV come from the germline V gene (reference sequence). The CDR3 covers 14 residues. The CDR3 spells CASSFGESIGELFF.

The chain joins TRBV5-1 to TRBJ2-6; TCRdb proposes TRBD2, but this gene call is untestable without DNA. The CDR3 runs to 19 residues. The germline V gene encodes CDR1 SGHRS and CDR2 YFSETQ. The CDR3 sequence: CASSLAIGASVSGANVLTF.

The chain uses TRBV12-3 or TRBV12-4 and TRBJ2-5; the TCRdb call, TRBD1, lacks DNA for checking. CDR3 length: 16 amino acids. The CDR3 here is CASSLLRDRVWETQYF.

The gene calls are TRBV6-6 and TRBJ1-1. The CDR3 length is 13 residues. Germline V lookup: CDR1 MNHNY, CDR2 SVGAGI (reference sequence). The CDR3 spells CAAEATMNTEAFF.

V and J are TRBV5-5 and TRBJ2-2; TCRdb selects TRBD2, and the lack of DNA leaves this call unchecked. CDR3 length: 16 amino acids. In germline, CDR1 is SGHKS, CDR2 YYEKEE (reference sequence). The CDR3 protein is CASSPQRGGLTGELFF.

This chain's CDR3 is CASRPAGPNSPLHF. The chain couples TRBV6-5 to TRBJ1-6. Per the germline V gene, CDR1 is MNHEY and CDR2 is SVGAGI. CDR3 length: 14 amino acids.

The J gene is TRBJ1-1, the V gene TRBV6-5; there is no DNA to check the TCRdb D call of TRBD1. This CDR3 region has 16 residues. CDR1 is MNHEY, CDR2 SVGAGI, per germline. The CDR3 spells CASSYSAPGEFTEAFF.

This clonotype is called medium-sized based on its frequency. The CDR3 here is CASSFIGGRSPLHF. The chain has TRBV11-1 and TRBJ1-6; the TCRdb D gene call, TRBD1, has no DNA to confirm it. The CDR3 has 14 residues. The germline gives CDR1 SGHAT, CDR2 FQDESV (reference sequence).

The V and J genes are TRBV19 and TRBJ1-2; TCRdb's D call, TRBD1, is unchecked because there is no DNA. Per germline, CDR1 LNHDA and CDR2 SQIVND (reference sequence). The CDR3 covers 14 residues. The CDR3 sequence is CASDRGAWDYGYTF.